The next 15 T cell receptor beta chains were all read from a single sample in a study of shared clonotypes between healthy human individuals. Method: immunoSEQ multiplex PCR; TCRdb's copy keeps in-frame clones and lacks some. The data contain roughly 2.2 million clones, 85% to 95% of them singletons. The sample comprised naive CD4+ T cells from PBMCs. Regarding subset: CD45RA+ positively selected. All receptors come from a man between 18 and 29 years old in good health. Some clones in this sample may be carry-over from other donors' samples.

About this clone: This sample includes further DNA sequences coding for the same CDR3. The chain couples TRBV5-1 to TRBJ2-7; no clear D gene. V was clipped by 0 bases and J by 2 bases, with 9 bases between them. Germline V gives CDR1 SGHRS, CDR2 YFSETQ. The CDR3 loop spans 14 amino acids. CDR3 DNA sequence: TGCGCCAGCAGCTTGGGGCTGGCCACCTACGAGCAGTACTTC. It is translated as CASSLGLATYEQYF.

The chain is built from TRBV21-1 and TRBJ2-7; the table's TRBD2 call for D was not verified on the DNA. TRBV21-1 is tagged as a pseudogene. The CDR3 spans 16 residues. The CDR3 sequence is CASSRNSGSYGYEQYF. The CDR3, as DNA: TGTGCCAGCAGCCGAAATAGCGGGAGCTACGGCTACGAGCAGTACTTC.

For this clone: Other DNA variants within this sample encode the same CDR3. The chain uses TRBV28 and TRBJ1-5; D is unresolved. The V end was cut by 1 base, the J end by 0 bases, with 4 bases between. This CDR3 is built from 14 residues. Germline V gene data show CDR1 as MDHEN and CDR2 as SYDVKM. In DNA, the CDR3 is TGTGCCAGCAGTTTATCAGGTAGCAATCAGCCCCAGCATTTT. This gives the protein CASSLSGSNQPQHF. Together with reference TRBV28 and TRBJ1-5, the CDR3 gives the full variable domain: DVKVTQSSRYLVKRTGEKVFLECVQDMDHENMFWYRQDPGLGLRLIYFSYDVKMKEKGDIPEGYSVSREKKERFSLILESASTNQTSMYLCASSLSGSNQPQHFGDGTRLSIL.

V gene TRBV5-6 combines with J gene TRBJ1-1; 7 nucleotides match TRBD1. The CDR3 is made up of 14 amino acids. V was pared by 6 bases and J by 4 bases, with 9 bases of the junction left unmatched. The germline V gene has CDR1 SGHDT and CDR2 YYEEEE. The CDR3, as DNA: TGTGCCAGCACCAAGGGACAGCGCATCACTGAAGCTTTCTTT. Amino acid sequence: CASTKGQRITEAFF.

J is TRBJ2-5 and V is TRBV5-4; possibly TRBD1 or TRBD2 for D (5 bases each). The CDR3 is 16 amino acids. V dropped 0 bases and J dropped 5 bases, with 17 bases sitting between them. The germline gives CDR1 SGHNT, CDR2 YYREEE (reference sequence). The chain's CDR3 is CASSLGGRAGQETQYF. CDR3 in DNA: TGTGCCAGCAGCTTGGGCGGGCGTGCAGGGCAGGAGACCCAGTACTTC.

This chain uses TRBV2 with TRBJ1-3; no firm D call. The CDR3 runs 15 residues. Germline CDR1 SNHLY, CDR2 FYNNEI. V was clipped by 3 bases and J by 1 base, with 10 bases between them. For the CDR3, the DNA is TGTGCCAGCAGTGAGTCGTACCTGTCTGGAAACACCATATATTTT. This sequence encodes CASSESYLSGNTIYF.

The chain combines TRBV30 with TRBJ2-5; D perhaps matches TRBD2 (5 bases). The CDR3 runs 14 residues. Trimming left V 1 base short and J 2 bases short, with 11 bases between. CDR1 is GTSNPN and CDR2 is SVGIG in the germline V gene (reference sequence). CDR3 protein: CAWSGGPVQETQYF. In DNA form, the CDR3 reads TGTGCCTGGAGTGGCGGGCCAGTTCAAGAGACCCAGTACTTC.

V usage is TRBV7-2 and J usage is TRBJ1-3, with D perhaps TRBD1 (6 bases). V lost 5 bases and J 0 bases, leaving 11 bases between the germline ends. The length of the CDR3 is 15 residues. Germline CDR1 SGHTA, CDR2 FQGNSA. CDR3 coding DNA: TGTGCCAGCAGCCCAGGGGACTACTCTGGAAACACCATATATTTT. The encoded protein is CASSPGDYSGNTIYF.

In the case of this clone: The sample holds other DNA sequences that translate to the same CDR3. The V gene is TRBV6-5, the J gene TRBJ1-1; D is undetermined. Trimming cost V 0 bases and J 0 bases, with 5 bases left between them. Looked up from germline, CDR1 is MNHEY and CDR2 is SVGAGI. This CDR3 is 14 amino acids long. CDR3 amino acids: CASSYSRVNTEAFF. As DNA, the CDR3 is TGTGCCAGCAGTTACTCCCGGGTGAACACTGAAGCTTTCTTT.

Of note for this clone: This same CDR3 is encoded by further DNA sequences in the sample. The chain joins TRBV28 to TRBJ2-5; D ambiguous. This CDR3 spans 11 amino acids. Germline lookup yields CDR1 MDHEN and CDR2 SYDVKM. V shed 5 bases and J shed 4 bases, with 5 bases lying between them. The CDR3: CASSARETQYF. The CDR3 bases are TGTGCCAGCAGTGCCCGAGAGACCCAGTACTTC.

This chain joins TRBV6-1 and TRBJ2-7; the D gene is possibly TRBD1 (5 bases). Trimming stripped 5 bases from V and 6 bases from J, with 14 bases between. Looked up from germline, CDR1 is MNHNS and CDR2 is SASEGT. This CDR3 is 13 amino acids long. CDR3 nucleotide sequence: TGTGCCAGCAGTACCCAGGGTATCGCCGAGCAGTACTTC. Protein product: CASSTQGIAEQYF.

The gene calls are TRBV9 and TRBJ2-5; no clear D gene. The end of the DNA is better explained by TRBJ2-7, so the J call may be wrong. The CDR3 extends over 11 amino acids. Germline values: CDR1 SGDLS, CDR2 YYNGEE. The CDR3 reads CASSVDDEQYF. DNA for the CDR3: TGTGCCAGCAGCGTAGACGACGAGCAGTACTTC.

The V and J genes are TRBV6-5 and TRBJ2-6; D not resolved. Trimming left V 2 bases short and J 1 base short, with 3 bases between. The CDR3 sequence is 14 residues long. Germline V gene data show CDR1 as MNHEY and CDR2 as SVGAGI. The CDR3 nucleotides read TGTGCCAGCAGTTACATGTCTGGGGCCAACGTCCTGACTTTC. It specifies CASSYMSGANVLTF.

This sequence joins TRBV7-2 and TRBJ1-2, with D unresolved. The CDR3 has 13 residues. Germline V gives CDR1 SGHTA, CDR2 FQGNSA. V lost 3 bases, J lost 1 base, and 6 bases lay in between. The CDR3 sequence: CASSFPVNYGYTF. CDR3 DNA sequence: TGTGCCAGCAGCTTTCCAGTTAACTATGGCTACACCTTC.

This chain uses TRBV5-4 with TRBJ1-2; D may be TRBD1 (5 bases). The ends were cut back, 2 bases at V and 5 bases at J, with 13 bases in the middle. The CDR3 runs to 14 residues. The germline gives CDR1 SGHNT, CDR2 YYREEE (reference sequence). The CDR3 DNA reads as TGTGCCAGCAGCTTCGACCGGGACTCGTATGGCTACACCTTC. As protein: CASSFDRDSYGYTF.